This T cell receptor (beta chain) was identified during a study of blood T cell repertoires in COVID-19. Overall study context: COVID-19 samples from acute and convalescent phases originated in the United States, Italy and Spain. Nucleic acid was either cDNA or gDNA, and it came from T cells, B-cell-depleted T cells, or PBMCs.

Original processing notes: The authors estimated nucleated cell counts from reference gene primer amplification. Clones were sequenced by immunoSEQ multiplex PCR, and TCRdb holds only the in-frame ones, with some missing. V, J and clone size are those of that table, while D and trimming were read from the DNA. The data show approximately 170,000 clones, around nine tenths seen once. This clone was seen only once. V was clipped by 0 bases and J by 6 bases, with 7 bases between them. In germline, CDR1 is SGHRS, CDR2 YFSETQ. The CDR3 length is 13 residues. The rearrangement links TRBV5-1 to TRBJ2-1; the D is unclear. Sequencing was carried out using peripheral blood. This receptor was identified in a man between 65 and 85 years old with acute or convalescent COVID-19. The CDR3 is CASSLGDGNEQFF. Here the CDR3 DNA reads TGCGCCAGCAGCTTGGGCGATGGCAATGAGCAGTTCTTC. Full variable domain (outside the CDR3, taken from reference TRBV5-1 and TRBJ2-1): KAGVTQTPRYLIKTRGQQVTLSCSPISGHRSVSWYQQTPGQGLQFLFEYFSETQRNKGNFPGRFSGRQFSNSRSEMNVSTLELGDSALYLCASSLGDGNEQFFGPGTRLTVL.